A single sample gave rise to the 27 T cell receptor beta chains below, sequenced in a study of OX40 agonist ivuxolimab in advanced cancers. Repertoires were generated with immunoSEQ multiplex PCR, while TCRdb's copy carries only in-frame clones and drops some. The sample has some 74,000 clones; approximately 78% are singletons. Here the sequenced sample was CD4+ or CD8+ T cells sorted from blood, taken in a trial of the OX40 agonist ivuxolimab. The receptors originated from an adult with an advanced solid tumor such as melanoma, head and neck, liver or kidney cancer.

The rearrangement joins TRBV2 to TRBJ1-4; D may be TRBD1 (6 bases). Germline values: CDR1 SNHLY, CDR2 FYNNEI. The CDR3 totals 13 residues. Trimming shortened V by 8 bases and J by 5 bases, and 12 bases separated the two germline ends. CDR3 nucleotides: TGTGCCAGCTTCACAGGGTTCAATGAAAAACTGTTTTTT. Residues: CASFTGFNEKLFF.

This chain joins TRBV7-2 and TRBJ1-5, with a possible D match to TRBD1 (6 bases). The CDR3 length is 15 residues. V lost 2 bases to trimming and J lost 6 bases, with 14 bases between them. Germline V lookup: CDR1 SGHTA, CDR2 FQGNSA. As DNA, the CDR3 is TGTGCCAGCAGCTTATCGGGGGGGCTCGGTCAGCCCCAGCATTTT. Translating it yields CASSLSGGLGQPQHF. The variable domain in full, with the rest retrieved from reference TRBV7-2 and TRBJ1-5, is GAGVSQSPSNKVTEKGKDVELRCDPISGHTALYWYRQSLGQGLEFLIYFQGNSAPDKSGLPSDRFSAERTGGSVSTLTIQRTQQEDSAVYLCASSLSGGLGQPQHFGDGTRLSIL.

The rearrangement links TRBV7-9 to TRBJ1-4; D call uncertain. The CDR3 has 15 amino acids. With 1 base removed from V and 8 bases from J, the gap between germline ends came to 14 bases. CDR1 is SEHNR, CDR2 FQNEAQ, per germline (reference sequence). In nucleotides, the CDR3 is TGTGCCAGCAGCTTAGGTGGGCAGATGGGGGAAAAACTGTTTTTT. It encodes CASSLGGQMGEKLFF.

The gene calls are TRBV11-2 and TRBJ2-7; 9 bases are a match to TRBD1. Losses at the gene ends were 5 bases for V and 0 bases for J; bases not matched to a gene: 8. The CDR3 consists of 16 residues. CDR1 is SGHAT, CDR2 FQNNGV, per germline. This chain's CDR3 is CASSDSRQGVSYEQYF. In DNA form, the CDR3 reads TGTGCCAGCAGCGACTCCCGACAGGGGGTCTCCTACGAGCAGTACTTC.

V gene TRBV27 combines with J gene TRBJ2-1, with D perhaps given as TRBD1 or TRBD2 (6 bases each). This CDR3 spans 13 amino acids. CDR1 MNHEY and CDR2 SMNVEV come from the germline V gene (reference sequence). Trimming stripped 3 bases from V and 10 bases from J, with 13 bases between. The CDR3 is CASSLRLGGEQFF. DNA for the CDR3: TGTGCCAGCAGTTTGCGACTAGGGGGGGAGCAGTTCTTC.

The chain carries TRBV6-5 and TRBJ2-5; 7 bases match TRBD2. CDR1 and CDR2 (germline): MNHEY, SVGAGI. V trimming: 5 bases; J trimming: 2 bases; junction bases outside the gene matches: 8. The CDR3 spans 15 residues. CDR3 nucleotide sequence: TGTGCCAGCAGTCCCGCGTCTAGCGGTCAAGAGACCCAGTACTTC. It specifies CASSPASSGQETQYF.

The rearrangement uses TRBV5-4 and TRBJ2-5; TRBD1 might be the D (7 bases). The CDR3 spans 14 residues. In germline, CDR1 is SGHNT, CDR2 YYREEE (reference sequence). V lost 3 bases, J lost 4 bases, and 13 bases lay in between. The CDR3: CASSSDRRVETQYF. The CDR3 region has the DNA TGTGCCAGCAGCTCGGACAGGAGGGTAGAGACCCAGTACTTC.

This chain uses TRBV19 with TRBJ2-6; D call uncertain. The CDR3 runs 15 residues. Looked up from germline, CDR1 is LNHDA and CDR2 is SQIVND (reference sequence). V was pared by 3 bases and J by 0 bases, with 6 bases between. The CDR3 DNA follows: TGTGCCAGTAGTATCCCCAGCTCTGGGGCCAACGTCCTGACTTTC. Encoded protein: CASSIPSSGANVLTF.

The rearrangement links TRBV14 to TRBJ1-1, with 8 bases aligning to TRBD1. The CDR3 spans 13 residues. From germline, CDR1 is SGHDN and CDR2 FVKESK. V gave up 5 bases and J gave up 4 bases; unmatched junction bases: 3. The CDR3 region is CASSSGQGTEAFF. CDR3 in DNA: TGTGCCAGCAGCTCAGGACAGGGCACTGAAGCTTTCTTT.

The chain has TRBV28 and TRBJ1-2, with a possible D match to TRBD1 (6 bases). The CDR3 is 16 amino acids. Trimming cost V 3 bases and J 7 bases, with 21 bases left between them. The germline V gene encodes CDR1 MDHEN and CDR2 SYDVKM. DNA for the CDR3: TGTGCCAGCAGTTTCTTTGGAGGAGGGACACGAAGTGGCTACACCTTC. Its protein product is CASSFFGGGTRSGYTF.

The CDR3: CAISDASYEQYF. The DNA for the CDR3 is TGTGCCATCAGTGACGCGAGTTACGAGCAGTACTTC. The rearrangement uses TRBV10-3 and TRBJ2-7; no clear D gene. Trimming stripped 3 bases from V and 4 bases from J, with 7 bases between. Germline CDR1 ENHRY, CDR2 SYGVKD. The CDR3 length is 12 residues.

V and J are TRBV28 and TRBJ2-7; TRBD2 matches 10 bases. The V and J ends lost 11 bases and 4 bases, in that order; junction bases with no gene match: 11. Germline V gene sequence: CDR1 MDHEN, CDR2 SYDVKM. The CDR3 has 14 amino acids. Written as DNA, the CDR3 is TGTGCCGGGGCTCCTAGCGGGAGTTTGTACGAGCAGTACTTC. Protein sequence: CAGAPSGSLYEQYF.

This sequence joins TRBV18 and TRBJ2-7, with 11 positions matching TRBD1. The CDR3 is 17 amino acids. Trimming cost V 3 bases and J 4 bases; bases outside gene matches: 11. Germline CDR1 reads KGHSH; CDR2 reads LQKENI. This CDR3 reads CASSPPSSGTGGYEQYF. The CDR3, as DNA: TGTGCCAGCTCACCCCCGTCTTCCGGGACAGGGGGTTACGAGCAGTACTTC.

This chain links TRBV7-2 with TRBJ1-1; D ambiguous. V lost 5 bases, J lost 1 base, and 11 bases lay in between. The CDR3 consists of 14 residues. The germline CDR1 and CDR2 sequences are SGHTA and FQGNSA. The CDR3 DNA reads TGTGCCAGCAGCGAGAGGAGCCAGAACACTGAAGCTTTCTTT. Translating gives CASSERSQNTEAFF.

The genes are TRBV5-1 and TRBJ2-1; 10 nucleotides match TRBD2. J lost 6 bases, V lost 0 bases, and 6 bases had no gene match. The CDR3 contains 16 residues. Germline V gene sequence: CDR1 SGHRS, CDR2 YFSETQ. The CDR3 reads CASSLGASGGGNEQFF. The DNA for the CDR3 is TGCGCCAGCAGCTTGGGGGCTAGCGGGGGAGGCAATGAGCAGTTCTTC.

This rearrangement joins TRBV7-2 to TRBJ2-1, with 8 bases fitting TRBD2. Germline V gene data show CDR1 as SGHTA and CDR2 as FQGNSA. CDR3 length: 15 amino acids. With 6 bases clipped from V and 3 bases from J, the junction kept 7 bases outside the gene matches. CDR3 amino acids: CASRETGTSYNEQFF. DNA of the CDR3: TGTGCCAGCAGGGAAACCGGGACTAGCTACAATGAGCAGTTCTTC.

The chain links TRBV11-1 to TRBJ2-7; D remains unclear. The CDR3 is made up of 13 amino acids. V was clipped by 3 bases and J by 3 bases, with 9 bases between them. The V gene's germline CDR1 is SGHAT and CDR2 FQDESV (reference sequence). The CDR3 reads CASSLSGFYEQYF. Written as DNA, the CDR3 is TGTGCCAGCAGCTTGAGTGGTTTCTACGAGCAGTACTTC. The full variable domain, with the rest looked up from reference TRBV11-1 and TRBJ2-7, is EAEVAQSPRYKITEKSQAVAFWCDPISGHATLYWYRQILGQGPELLVQFQDESVVDDSQLPKDRFSAERLKGVDSTLKIQPAELGDSAMYLCASSLSGFYEQYFGPGTRLTVT.

V is TRBV9 and J is TRBJ2-1; D not resolved. Germline-derived CDR1 and CDR2 are SGDLS and YYNGEE. Trimming took off 0 bases at V and 8 bases at J, with 15 bases between the two ends. The CDR3 runs to 15 residues. CDR3 in amino acids: CASSVAIGSLDEQFF. The CDR3 DNA sequence: TGTGCCAGCAGCGTAGCGATCGGGTCTTTGGATGAGCAGTTCTTC. The complete variable domain, with remaining parts taken from reference TRBV9 and TRBJ2-1, reads DSGVTQTPKHLITATGQRVTLRCSPRSGDLSVYWYQQSLDQGLQFLIQYYNGEERAKGNILERFSAQQFPDLHSELNLSSLELGDSALYFCASSVAIGSLDEQFFGPGTRLTVL.

This clone has only a few counts. The chain employs TRBV7-3 and TRBJ2-3; TRBD1 or TRBD2 may be the D gene (5 bases each). V dropped 2 bases and J dropped 5 bases, with 11 bases sitting between them. Germline V gene data show CDR1 as SGHTA and CDR2 as FQGTGA. The CDR3 loop spans 14 amino acids. The CDR3 bases are TGTGCCAGCAGCTTACAGGGAGAAGGAGATACGCAGTATTTT. Translated, it gives CASSLQGEGDTQYF. Full variable domain (remainder filled in from reference TRBV7-3 and TRBJ2-3): GAGVSQTPSNKVTEKGKYVELRCDPISGHTALYWYRQSLGQGPEFLIYFQGTGAADDSGLPNDRFFAVRPEGSVSTLKIQRTERGDSAVYLCASSLQGEGDTQYFGPGTRLTVL.

V usage is TRBV10-3 and J usage is TRBJ2-5; 9 nucleotides line up with TRBD2. Looked up from germline, CDR1 is ENHRY and CDR2 is SYGVKD. J gave up 5 bases and V 4 bases, and 14 bases lay outside the gene matches. The CDR3 length is 17 residues. This chain's CDR3 is CAISASQLAGDRETQYF. CDR3 sequence (DNA): TGTGCCATCAGTGCCAGCCAGTTAGCGGGAGATAGGGAGACCCAGTACTTC.

This rearrangement joins TRBV7-9 to TRBJ2-5, with D possibly called TRBD1 or TRBD2 (7 bases each). CDR3 length equals 15 residues. Germline V gene data show CDR1 as SEHNR and CDR2 as FQNEAQ (reference sequence). V lost 5 bases and J 5 bases, leaving 18 bases between the germline ends. CDR3 loop: CASSLRQGGPETQYF. The DNA for the CDR3 is TGTGCCAGCAGCCTCAGACAGGGAGGGCCCGAGACCCAGTACTTC.

The chain uses TRBV5-1 and TRBJ1-1, with a weak D call TRBD1 (5 bases). The V gene's germline CDR1 is SGHRS and CDR2 YFSETQ. V lost 7 bases and J lost 4, with 17 bases in between. CDR3 length: 14 residues. The CDR3 DNA is TGCGCCAGCGAACTGAGCCCGGGGGGCACTGAAGCTTTCTTT. The encoded protein is CASELSPGGTEAFF.

The rearrangement links TRBV11-2 to TRBJ2-5, with unresolved D. The CDR3 contains 13 residues. CDR1 and CDR2 (germline): SGHAT, FQNNGV. Trimming removed 0 bases at V and 5 bases at J, with 7 bases between. CDR3 loop: CASSLDRVETQYF. CDR3 coding DNA: TGTGCCAGCAGCTTAGATCGGGTGGAGACCCAGTACTTC.

The CDR3 loop reads CASSPRAVSGANVLTF. CDR3 nucleotide sequence: TGTGCCAGCAGTCCCCGGGCAGTCTCTGGGGCCAACGTCCTGACTTTC. The chain has TRBV27 and TRBJ2-6; D gene ambiguous. The germline V gene encodes CDR1 MNHEY and CDR2 SMNVEV (reference sequence). V lost 5 bases to trimming and J lost 0 bases, with 11 bases between them. The CDR3 spans 16 residues.

DNA of the CDR3: TGTGCCAGCAGTGAAGATAACACCGGGGAGCTGTTTTTT. Translating gives CASSEDNTGELFF. This chain links TRBV6-1 with TRBJ2-2; D unclear. The CDR3 contains 13 residues. Germline assignment: CDR1 MNHNS and CDR2 SASEGT. Trimming took off 1 base at V and 2 bases at J, with 2 bases between the two ends.

This clone appeared once. The chain uses TRBV25-1 and TRBJ1-6, with TRBD1 matching over 7 bases. The ends lost 3 bases at V and 8 bases at J; junction bases unmatched: 10. The CDR3 consists of 16 residues. Germline CDR1 is MGHDK and CDR2 is SYGVNS. The CDR3, as DNA: TGTGCCAGCAGTGACCCGAGACAGGGAAGTGATTCACCCCTCCACTTT. It is translated as CASSDPRQGSDSPLHF.

This clone was detected only a few times. V is TRBV27 and J is TRBJ1-5; D is ambiguous. Per the germline V gene, CDR1 is MNHEY and CDR2 is SMNVEV (reference sequence). The germline V and J ends were trimmed by 5 bases and 4 bases, with 12 bases remaining between them. The length of the CDR3 is 14 residues. DNA for the CDR3: TGTGCCAGCAGTCCCAGACCAGGAAATCAGCCCCAGCATTTT. Translation gives CASSPRPGNQPQHF.